The 13 T cell receptor beta chains given below trace back to one sample, sequenced in a study of T cell repertoires in cytomegalovirus infection. MiXCR, applied by TCRdb to the reads, yields one record per CDR3 protein. The table lists about 150,000 distinct CDR3 sequences, 23% of them singletons, with about 10% in the top ten. The specimen was PBMCs. These receptors all stem from a human donor in good health (CMV status not recorded). Some clones in this sample may be carry-over from other donors' samples.

V usage is TRBV6-2 or TRBV6-3 and J usage is TRBJ2-7, with 8 positions matching TRBD2. Trimming took 0 bases from V and 0 from J; bases not matched to a gene: 7. CDR1 MNHEY and CDR2 SVGEGT come from the germline V gene. This CDR3 region has 17 residues. CDR3 coding DNA: TGTGCCAGCAGTTACTCTGGCGGGACTAGTGTCTCCTACGAGCAGTACTTC. Protein product: CASSYSGGTSVSYEQYF.

This clonotype occurred many times. The chain has TRBV7-6 and TRBJ2-1; D is possibly TRBD1 or TRBD2 (6 bases each). Per germline, CDR1 SGHVS and CDR2 FNYEAQ. V shed 4 bases and J shed 6 bases, with 19 bases lying between them. This CDR3 comprises 16 residues. CDR3 loop: CASSSRDIPLINEQFF. The CDR3 DNA sequence: TGTGCCAGCAGCTCGCGGGACATTCCTTTAATCAATGAGCAGTTCTTC.

The chain links TRBV11-2 to TRBJ1-1; 7 nucleotides line up with TRBD1. Germline-derived CDR1 and CDR2 are SGHAT and FQNNGV. The CDR3 is 18 amino acids. Trimming cost V 5 bases and J 0 bases; bases outside gene matches: 15. The CDR3 region is CASSLFTGGTAMNTEAFF. The DNA for the CDR3 is TGTGCCAGCAGCCTATTCACGGGGGGGACAGCCATGAACACTGAAGCTTTCTTT.

A note on this clonotype: One base away lies a much larger clone, so this may be a sequencing read error. The CDR3 DNA is TGTGCCACCAGCCTGGGGGTGAACACTGAAGCTTTCTTT. Its translation is CATSLGVNTEAFF. V and J are TRBV24-1 and TRBJ1-1; the D gene is possibly TRBD1 (5 bases). Germline V gene data show CDR1 as KGHDR and CDR2 as SFDVKD. The CDR3 runs 13 residues. Trimming took 7 bases from V and 0 from J, leaving 8 bases between them.

This clonotype occurred a few times. The genes are TRBV20-1 and TRBJ1-2; D unclear. Per the germline V gene, CDR1 is DFQATT and CDR2 is SNEGSKA (reference sequence). Trimming removed 3 bases at V and 1 base at J, with 6 bases between. CDR3 length: 12 residues. CDR3 nucleotides: TGCAGTGCTAGCGGCTTTAACTATGGCTACACCTTC. Translating it yields CSASGFNYGYTF.

This clonotype occurred many times. V usage is TRBV11-2 and J usage is TRBJ1-1, with unresolved D. The CDR3 has 14 residues. The V end lost 5 bases, the J end lost 7 bases, and 17 bases lay between the germline ends. CDR1 is SGHAT, CDR2 FQNNGV, per germline. The chain's CDR3 is CASSLMTGGLEAFF. CDR3 nucleotide sequence: TGTGCCAGCAGCCTCATGACTGGAGGGCTTGAAGCTTTCTTT.

This clonotype occurred a few times. This rearrangement joins TRBV6-6 to TRBJ1-1, with D unresolved. V was trimmed by 6 bases and J by 0 bases, leaving 8 bases between them. Germline V gives CDR1 MNHNY, CDR2 SVGAGI (reference sequence). The CDR3 is made up of 13 amino acids. CDR3 sequence: CASRNGMNTEAFF. DNA for the CDR3: TGTGCCAGCAGGAACGGGATGAACACTGAAGCTTTCTTT.

Ten or more counts support this clonotype. The V call is TRBV6-2 or TRBV6-3, the J call TRBJ1-4, with unresolved D. This CDR3 is 16 amino acids long. Germline V gives CDR1 MNHEY, CDR2 SVGEGT. Trimming removed 5 bases at V and 0 bases at J, with 13 bases between. CDR3 coding DNA: TGTGCCAGCAGTCCCGGACTTTTCGCAACTAATGAAAAACTGTTTTTT. Its protein is CASSPGLFATNEKLFF.

This sequence joins TRBV7-8 and TRBJ2-5; D perhaps matches TRBD2 (6 bases). This CDR3 is 15 amino acids long. Germline CDR1 SGHVS, CDR2 FQNEAQ. V lost 2 bases and J lost 2, with 12 bases in between. The CDR3 DNA is TGTGCCAGCAGCTTAATGTTGCGGGATCAAGAGACCCAGTACTTC. Translated: CASSLMLRDQETQYF.

This clonotype has at least ten counts. This chain uses TRBV7-9 with TRBJ2-5; 8 nucleotides align to TRBD2. J lost 1 base, V lost 5 bases, and 12 bases had no gene match. This CDR3 has 17 amino acids. Germline CDR1 SEHNR, CDR2 FQNEAQ (reference sequence). The CDR3 reads CASSGSHFLAGQETQYF. The CDR3 DNA sequence: TGTGCCAGCAGCGGCAGCCACTTCCTAGCGGGCCAAGAGACCCAGTACTTC.

This rearrangement joins TRBV7-9 to TRBJ2-7; D unresolved. Germline-derived CDR1 and CDR2 are SEHNR and FQNEAQ (reference sequence). V was shortened by 1 base and J by 0 bases, with 4 bases between the two germline ends. This CDR3 spans 13 amino acids. In nucleotides, the CDR3 is TGTGCCAGCAGCTTAGAGTTCTCCTACGAGCAGTACTTC. This sequence encodes CASSLEFSYEQYF.

The J gene is TRBJ2-2, the V gene TRBV6-5; 9 bases align to TRBD1. Germline CDR1 MNHEY, CDR2 SVGAGI. The CDR3 spans 16 residues. V lost 0 bases, J lost 1 base, and 0 bases stayed unmatched. CDR3 region: CASSYSGQGNTGELFF. The CDR3 nucleotides are TGTGCCAGCAGTTACTCGGGACAGGGGAACACCGGGGAGCTGTTTTTT.

The table lists this clonotype with a few counts. The genes are TRBV10-3 and TRBJ1-6, with D perhaps matching TRBD1 (6 bases). Per germline, CDR1 ENHRY and CDR2 SYGVKD. CDR3 length: 15 amino acids. V lost 4 bases to trimming and J lost 4 bases, with 11 bases between them. In nucleotides, the CDR3 is TGTGCCATCAGTGGGGACAAGGATTATAATTCACCCCTCCACTTT. Amino acids: CAISGDKDYNSPLHF.